The entry that follows covers one T cell receptor (beta chain) sequence. This clonotype was picked up many times. The specificity of this receptor is unknown. There are no base qualities to consult, and no much larger clone falls within one base. The trim is 5 bases for V and 2 bases for J, with a gap of 10 bases between the germline ends. Measured from the cysteine to the phenylalanine, the CDR3 is 13 residues long. The DNA shown is the 39-base CDR3, in frame from base 1. In the germline V gene, CDR1 corresponds to MDHEN and CDR2 to SYDVKM. The data originate from a study of T cell repertoires in cytomegalovirus infection (dated 2019 in TCRdb). Background on the whole study: Donor HLA type was relevant to the analysis, as public TCR beta signatures indicated carriage of CMV infection together with the matching HLA type.

Overall study results and their limits: In both this cohort and an independent cohort of several hundred donors, the cumulative frequency of public TCR beta family members distinguished carriers of CMV infection plus the relevant HLA type. The ex vivo response was dominated by HLA-C-restricted CMV-specific TCR beta clonotypes, which also provided the single most frequent clonotype in two of eight donors.

The reads were generated on an Illumina HiSeq 1500. TCRdb cleaned the public reads at Q25 with fastp, built clones with MiXCR and kept in-frame beta chains. Rows with one shared CDR3 protein collapse into an entry with the most common genes and DNA. In all, the sample holds 450,000 to 550,000 distinct CDR3 sequences, and 16% of those were seen once. The ten largest clonotypes hold roughly a quarter of the sample. The sample was CD8+ T cells from PBMCs. The receptor comes from a human donor in good health (CMV status not recorded). Some clones in this sample may be carry-over from other donors' samples. The chain uses TRBV28 and TRBJ2-7; matching of 5 bases hints at TRBD1 as the D gene. This receptor carries the CDR3 CASSPPQAYEQYF. The DNA sequence reads TGTGCCAGCAGTCCGCCACAGGCCTACGAGCAGTACTTC.